The entry that follows covers one T cell receptor beta chain sequence. This clonotype appeared a few times. Its antigen remains undetermined. The junction departs from the called germline gene at one end, perhaps through a read error. Flow cytometry had shown CD8+CD57+ cell expansion in the patients selected for sequencing. Every patient had a diagnosis of severe acquired aplastic anemia based on International Study of Aplastic Anemia and Agranulocytosis and Camitta criteria. No therapy had been received by the patients at the time of blood sampling. The study deep-sequenced TCR repertoires of sorted CD4+ and CD8+ blood T cells from severe aplastic anemia patients and healthy subjects. Patients were enrolled in the USA under clinicaltrials.gov protocols 00001620, 01623167, 00001397, 00071045, 00081523 and 00961064. Ficoll-Paque density gradient centrifugation was used to isolate peripheral blood mononuclear cells. CD4+ and CD8+ T cells were sorted by FACS or magnetic beads before DNA extraction.

The sample belongs to a study of CD8+CD57+ T cells in acquired aplastic anemia (dated by TCRdb to about 2018). Looking at the study overall: A mean of approximately 2.9 ug of DNA, ranging from about 0.19 to 27.4 ug, was extracted from sorted CD4+ and CD8+ cells. CD8+CD57+ expansion was defined as frequency above the mean frequency observed in healthy subjects.

The paper as a whole reports these results and caveats: Although roughly 29 CD8+ CDR3 sequences were shared by patients and controls, these sequences appeared highly expressed in patients and within the immunodominant clones of patients. Between patients and healthy controls, no significant difference in CD8+ Simpson's diversity was found (P=0.060).

TCR beta VDJ combination and CDR3 sequence profiling used genomic DNA as the template. TCR repertoire sequencing was run on an Illumina HiSeq 2000. In the paper's pipeline: TRBV/TRBJ rearrangement plots, CDR3 size and DJ length profiles, and Simpson's diversity index were used to evaluate the repertoires. Whichever DNA sequence was most abundant in the deep sequencing data was defined as the immunodominant clone. CDR3 amino acid sequences were screened for sharing across subjects and compared with published repertoires and the VDJdb database. TCRdb reworked the public reads: Q25 trimming with fastp, MiXCR clone assembly, productive beta chains retained. Each CDR3 protein gets just one entry, which takes the most common genes and DNA from the rows behind it. What appears here as the V and J calls and clone size reflects TCRdb's work, not the paper's. In all, the sample holds about 150,000 distinct CDR3 sequences, and roughly 48% of those were seen once. In total, the top ten clones hold 25% to 35% of the sample.

The sample was sorted CD4+, CD8+, or CD8+CD57+ T cells (not recorded which) from PBMCs. This receptor was identified in a human donor with aplastic anemia.

The DNA sequence reads TGTGCCAGCAGTTTAGCTAGCGGGAGTGATGAGCAGTTCTTC. This is translated as CASSLASGSDEQFF. The chain is assembled from TRBV7-9 and TRBJ2-1; a stretch of 10 junction bases matches TRBD2. Sequences SEHNR (CDR1) and FQNEAQ (CDR2) are obtained from the germline V gene (reference sequence). The cysteine opens and the phenylalanine closes a CDR3 of 14 amino acids. Of the read, only the CDR3 DNA is kept; its 42 bases are in frame from base 1.